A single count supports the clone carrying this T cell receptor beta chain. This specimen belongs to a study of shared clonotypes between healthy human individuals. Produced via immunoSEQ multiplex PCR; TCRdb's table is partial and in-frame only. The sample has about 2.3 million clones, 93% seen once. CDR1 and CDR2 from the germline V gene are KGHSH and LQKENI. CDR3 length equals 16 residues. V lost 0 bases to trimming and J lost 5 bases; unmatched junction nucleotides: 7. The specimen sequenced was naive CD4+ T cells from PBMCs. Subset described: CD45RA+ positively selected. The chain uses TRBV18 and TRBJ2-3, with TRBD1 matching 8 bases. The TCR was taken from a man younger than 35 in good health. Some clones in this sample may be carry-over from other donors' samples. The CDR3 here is CASSPPSRGQVDTQYF. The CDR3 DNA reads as TGTGCCAGCTCACCACCATCCAGGGGGCAGGTAGATACGCAGTATTTT.